The 6 T cell receptor beta chains below were found in one sample sequenced in a study of blood T cell repertoires in COVID-19. The assay was immunoSEQ multiplex PCR, and TCRdb's table has in-frame clones only and misses some. The table shows over 350,000 clones, with about nine tenths occurring only once. The sample consisted of peripheral blood. Every receptor here comes from a woman aged 25 to 45 with active or convalescent COVID-19.

The CDR3 region has the DNA TGCGCCAGCAGCCAACTAACGCCAGGGTTGGATGAGCAGTTCTTC. Translating it yields CASSQLTPGLDEQFF. V and J are TRBV4-1 and TRBJ2-1, with TRBD1 as a possible D gene (5 bases). This CDR3 has 15 amino acids. Trimming pared 2 bases from V and 8 bases from J, leaving 16 bases between. Germline V gene lookup returns CDR1 MGHRA and CDR2 YSYEKL.

The chain links TRBV5-1 to TRBJ2-3; a possible D gene is TRBD1 (5 bases). The germline V and J ends were trimmed by 0 bases and 0 bases, with 5 bases remaining between them. CDR1 is SGHRS, CDR2 YFSETQ, per germline. CDR3 length equals 14 residues. The CDR3 sequence is CASSLEGSTDTQYF. The CDR3 nucleotides are TGCGCCAGCAGCTTGGAGGGGAGCACAGATACGCAGTATTTT.

This clone was counted a single time. The CDR3 region has the DNA TGTGCCAGCAGACAGGGTTCCGGGGCCAACGTCCTGACTTTC. This gives the protein CASRQGSGANVLTF. The J gene is TRBJ2-6, the V gene TRBV19, with TRBD1 identical over 7 bases. Germline CDR1 is LNHDA and CDR2 is SQIVND (reference sequence). V lost 9 bases and J lost 4; bases outside the gene matches: 6. This CDR3 has 14 residues.

V and J are TRBV19 and TRBJ1-2; 7 bases are shared with TRBD1. The CDR3 runs 17 residues. Germline-derived CDR1 and CDR2 are LNHDA and SQIVND (reference sequence). V lost 3 bases to trimming and J lost 4 bases; unmatched junction nucleotides: 14. This CDR3 is CASSILTSTGISYGYTF. CDR3 sequence (DNA): TGTGCCAGTAGTATCCTGACCTCGACAGGGATCTCCTATGGCTACACCTTC.

This chain links TRBV11-2 with TRBJ1-3, with a possible D match to TRBD1 (6 bases). Germline-derived CDR1 and CDR2 are SGHAT and FQNNGV. V lost 4 bases, J lost 2 bases, and 12 bases lay in between. CDR3 length: 15 amino acids. The CDR3: CASSYLPGAGNTIYF. The CDR3 coding sequence is TGTGCCAGCAGCTACCTGCCAGGGGCTGGAAACACCATATATTTT.

V usage is TRBV4-1 and J usage is TRBJ1-2, with D possibly being TRBD1 (6 bases). The CDR3 runs to 16 residues. Germline CDR1 reads MGHRA; CDR2 reads YSYEKL. Trimming removed 4 bases from V and 4 bases from J, with 19 bases in between. CDR3 sequence reads: CASSPEGGRSGYGYTF. For the CDR3, the DNA is TGCGCCAGCAGCCCAGAGGGGGGGAGATCTGGCTATGGCTACACCTTC.